The 32 T cell receptor beta chains reported below all come from one sample, sequenced in a study of PD-1 blockade in classical Hodgkin lymphoma. In every patient, relapse followed autologous stem cell transplantation, while exposure to brentuximab vedotin differed. Generated by immunoSEQ multiplex PCR, the TCRdb table keeps only in-frame clones and is missing some. The sample lists 9,000 to 10,000 clones, about 94% occurring once. This sample comprised peripheral blood mononuclear cells (PBMCs), obtained at baseline. The receptors here all came from a human donor with classical Hodgkin lymphoma.

The rearrangement joins TRBV5-6 to TRBJ2-2; no clear D gene. The CDR3 runs to 13 residues. The germline CDR1 and CDR2 sequences are SGHDT and YYEEEE. The germline V and J ends were trimmed by 1 base and 6 bases, with 7 bases remaining between them. CDR3 loop: CASSLTGAGELFF. DNA of the CDR3: TGTGCCAGCAGCTTGACGGGCGCCGGGGAGCTGTTTTTT.

In its sample, this clone was seen once. CDR3 DNA sequence: TGTGCCACCCAGACTAGCGTAGAAACCTACGAGCAGTACTTC. Translating it yields CATQTSVETYEQYF. The chain combines TRBV5-4 with TRBJ2-7; 8 nucleotides agree with TRBD2. The CDR3 runs 14 residues. V shed 9 bases and J 2 bases; nucleotides not matched to a gene: 10. Per the germline V gene, CDR1 is SGHNT and CDR2 is YYREEE (reference sequence).

The CDR3 spells CASSLLVAAYNEQFF. The DNA for the CDR3 is TGTGCCAGCAGCTTGTTGGTAGCGGCCTACAATGAGCAGTTCTTC. The rearrangement links TRBV11-3 to TRBJ2-1, with TRBD2 as a possible D gene (6 bases). This CDR3 is built from 15 residues. Trimming stripped 3 bases from V and 2 bases from J, with 11 bases between. The germline gives CDR1 SGHNT, CDR2 YENEEA. Full variable domain (remainder filled in from reference TRBV11-3 and TRBJ2-1): EAGVVQSPRYKIIEKKQPVAFWCNPISGHNTLYWYLQNLGQGPELLIRYENEEAVDDSQLPKDRFSAERLKGVDSTLKIQPAELGDSAVYLCASSLLVAAYNEQFFGPGTRLTVL.

The chain has TRBV15 and TRBJ2-7; D remains ambiguous. V was pared by 4 bases and J by 0 bases, with 13 bases between. The germline V gene has CDR1 LNHNV and CDR2 YYDKDF (reference sequence). The length of the CDR3 is 15 residues. In DNA form, the CDR3 reads TGTGCCACCAGCACCTTCAGTGGTCTCTCCTACGAGCAGTACTTC. This sequence encodes CATSTFSGLSYEQYF.

The genes are TRBV6-5 and TRBJ2-3; perhaps TRBD2 as D (6 bases). The CDR3 runs 15 residues. The germline V and J ends were trimmed by 5 bases and 1 base, with 13 bases remaining between them. Germline V gives CDR1 MNHEY, CDR2 SVGAGI. The CDR3 spells CASSQTSWRTDTQYF. As DNA, the CDR3 is TGTGCCAGCAGTCAAACTAGCTGGCGCACAGATACGCAGTATTTT.

A single count supports this clone. The chain has TRBV11-3 and TRBJ2-1; the D gene could be TRBD1 or TRBD2 (5 bases each). Trimming left V 7 bases short and J 4 bases short, with 14 bases between. Germline V gives CDR1 SGHNT, CDR2 YENEEA. The CDR3 consists of 14 residues. CDR3 sequence (DNA): TGTGCCAGCACCCTGGGACGAGGATACAATGAGCAGTTCTTC. Its protein product is CASTLGRGYNEQFF.

The chain combines TRBV5-1 with TRBJ1-2; D is ambiguous. CDR1 and CDR2 (germline): SGHRS, YFSETQ. This CDR3 region has 12 residues. Trimming took off 1 base at V and 6 bases at J, with 7 bases between the two ends. Written as DNA, the CDR3 is TGCGCCAGCAGCTTGACGATCGATGGCTACACCTTC. Its translation: CASSLTIDGYTF.

In DNA, the CDR3 is TGTGCCAGCAGCTTAAGCGGGAGGAACACCGGGGAGCTGTTTTTT. As protein: CASSLSGRNTGELFF. V and J are TRBV11-3 and TRBJ2-2; 8 positions match TRBD2. The V segment lost 2 bases and the J segment 1 base; nucleotides outside the gene matches: 0. The CDR3 consists of 15 residues. Germline V gives CDR1 SGHNT, CDR2 YENEEA.

V is TRBV5-4 and J is TRBJ2-1; D gene ambiguous. Looked up from germline, CDR1 is SGHNT and CDR2 is YYREEE (reference sequence). Trimming cost V 0 bases and J 2 bases, with 9 bases left between them. The CDR3 runs to 15 residues. As DNA, the CDR3 is TGTGCCAGCAGCTTGGATAGTAGCCCCTACAATGAGCAGTTCTTC. Translating it yields CASSLDSSPYNEQFF. The full variable domain, completed using reference TRBV5-4 and TRBJ2-1, is ETGVTQSPTHLIKTRGQQVTLRCSSQSGHNTVSWYQQALGQGPQFIFQYYREEENGRGNFPPRFSGLQFPNYSSELNVNALELDDSALYLCASSLDSSPYNEQFFGPGTRLTVL.

The V gene is TRBV7-3, the J gene TRBJ2-3; 11 nucleotides align to TRBD2. The CDR3 runs 19 residues. Germline values: CDR1 SGHTA, CDR2 FQGTGA. The V gene end was trimmed by 0 bases and the J gene end by 2 bases; junction bases not matched to a gene: 10. The CDR3 reads CASSLTTSGETRLTDTQYF. The CDR3, as DNA: TGTGCCAGCAGCTTAACGACTAGCGGGGAGACCAGACTCACAGATACGCAGTATTTT.

The table lists this clone with a count of one. This chain links TRBV6-1 with TRBJ2-1; no clear D. V was clipped by 6 bases and J by 12 bases, with 15 bases between them. CDR3 length: 12 residues. The germline CDR1 and CDR2 sequences are MNHNS and SASEGT. The CDR3 region is CASRAASMGQFF. The DNA for the CDR3 is TGTGCCAGCAGAGCAGCCTCGATGGGGCAGTTCTTC.

This chain links TRBV5-1 with TRBJ2-7; D is perhaps TRBD1 or TRBD2 (5 bases each). The germline V and J ends were trimmed by 6 bases and 0 bases, with 16 bases remaining between them. This CDR3 spans 15 amino acids. Germline V gene data show CDR1 as SGHRS and CDR2 as YFSETQ. CDR3 residues: CASTKGAGSSYEQYF. The CDR3 DNA is TGCGCCAGCACCAAGGGAGCAGGGTCCTCCTACGAGCAGTACTTC.

CDR3 sequence (DNA): TGCAGCGTTGAGGACAACACTGAAGCTTTCTTT. As protein: CSVEDNTEAFF. The genes are TRBV29-1 and TRBJ1-1; no definite D call. The CDR3 runs to 11 residues. Germline V gene data show CDR1 as SQVTM and CDR2 as ANQGSEA. V lost 3 bases to trimming and J lost 2 bases, with 4 bases between them.

This rearrangement joins TRBV28 to TRBJ2-7, with D perhaps TRBD2 (6 bases). This CDR3 contains 13 residues. Germline V gene data show CDR1 as MDHEN and CDR2 as SYDVKM. The V end was cut by 6 bases, the J end by 0 bases, with 9 bases between. In DNA form, the CDR3 reads TGTGCCAGCAGGCGGGGATACTCCTACGAGCAGTACTTC. Translation gives CASRRGYSYEQYF.

This chain uses TRBV5-6 with TRBJ1-1; tentatively, D is TRBD1 (6 bases). The CDR3 is 15 residues long. Germline V gene lookup returns CDR1 SGHDT and CDR2 YYEEEE. V was trimmed by 7 bases and J by 0 bases, leaving 16 bases between them. The CDR3 DNA is TGTGCCAGCGTCCCCGGGGGCAGGATGAACACTGAAGCTTTCTTT. As protein: CASVPGGRMNTEAFF.

The chain employs TRBV15 and TRBJ1-5, with unresolved D. Germline V gene data show CDR1 as LNHNV and CDR2 as YYDKDF (reference sequence). The ends were cut back, 0 bases at V and 5 bases at J, with 8 bases in the middle. This CDR3 is 14 amino acids long. The chain's CDR3 is CATSREAGDQPQHF. The CDR3 DNA is TGTGCCACCAGCAGAGAGGCAGGAGATCAGCCCCAGCATTTT.

The CDR3 nucleotides read TGTGCCAGCAGCTTGGGCAGAGTTACCGGGGAGCTGTTTTTT. This gives the protein CASSLGRVTGELFF. The chain uses TRBV5-4 and TRBJ2-2; D remains unclear. V was pared by 0 bases and J by 5 bases, with 8 bases between. This CDR3 has 14 amino acids. Germline values: CDR1 SGHNT, CDR2 YYREEE (reference sequence).

The chain recombines TRBV6-5 with TRBJ1-6; perhaps TRBD1 as D (5 bases). The V gene lost 2 bases and the J gene lost 7 bases, with 9 bases spanning the gap. From germline, CDR1 is MNHEY and CDR2 SVGAGI. The CDR3 is 14 residues long. This CDR3 reads CASSYGGRNSPLHF. CDR3 coding DNA: TGTGCCAGCAGTTACGGGGGTAGGAATTCACCCCTCCACTTT.

This clone was seen just once. This chain joins TRBV25-1 and TRBJ1-2; D gene uncertain. The V and J ends lost 4 bases and 1 base respectively, with 1 base between them. The CDR3 runs 11 residues. Germline V gene sequence: CDR1 MGHDK, CDR2 SYGVNS. CDR3 amino acids: CASSVNYGYTF. The CDR3 bases are TGTGCCAGCAGTGTTAACTATGGCTACACCTTC.

The rearrangement uses TRBV7-9 and TRBJ2-7; the D is unclear. This CDR3 is built from 14 residues. V lost 6 bases and J lost 2, with 14 bases in between. In germline, CDR1 is SEHNR, CDR2 FQNEAQ (reference sequence). The CDR3 coding sequence is TGTGCCAGCAGTTCAGCTAGGTCACCCTACGAGCAGTACTTC. Protein sequence: CASSSARSPYEQYF. The entire variable domain, with the rest obtained from reference TRBV7-9 and TRBJ2-7, is as follows: DTGVSQNPRHKITKRGQNVTFRCDPISEHNRLYWYRQTLGQGPEFLTYFQNEAQLEKSRLLSDRFSAERPKGSFSTLEIQRTEQGDSAMYLCASSSARSPYEQYFGPGTRLTVT.

The chain carries TRBV7-6 and TRBJ2-5; tentative D call: TRBD2 (6 bases). The length of the CDR3 is 12 residues. Germline CDR1 reads SGHVS; CDR2 reads FNYEAQ. Trimming left V 1 base short and J 10 bases short, with 10 bases between. DNA of the CDR3: TGTGCCAGCAGCTTAGGGACCGGGGGCCAGTACTTC. This gives the protein CASSLGTGGQYF.

V gene TRBV12-5 combines with J gene TRBJ1-1; 7 bases match TRBD1. J gave up 11 bases and V 6 bases, and 15 bases lay outside the gene matches. Germline loops: CDR1 LGHNT, CDR2 FRNRAP. This CDR3 has 14 amino acids. For the CDR3, the DNA is TGTGCTAGTGGGGGGGACAGCGGATGGACTGGGGCTTTCTTT. Amino acid sequence: CASGGDSGWTGAFF.

The V gene is TRBV4-1, the J gene TRBJ2-1; 9 bases fit TRBD2. CDR3 length: 13 amino acids. Unmatched junction bases numbered 6, after V lost 3 bases and J lost 12 bases. Germline values: CDR1 MGHRA, CDR2 YSYEKL. This chain's CDR3 is CASSHLAGNSQFF. CDR3 DNA sequence: TGCGCCAGCAGCCACCTAGCGGGAAATTCGCAGTTCTTC.

Here the CDR3 DNA reads TGTGCCAGCAGTTACTTTTACACTGAAGCTTTCTTT. This translates into CASSYFYTEAFF. The chain carries TRBV6-6 and TRBJ1-1, with D hard to call. The CDR3 totals 12 residues. Germline loops: CDR1 MNHNY, CDR2 SVGAGI (reference sequence). Between the trimmed V and J ends, which lost 1 base and 3 bases, there was a span of 3 bases.

The chain carries TRBV2 and TRBJ2-3; 10 nucleotides agree with TRBD2. After removal of 6 bases from V and 5 bases from J, the junction contained 8 bases not matched to a gene. CDR3 length: 15 residues. From germline, CDR1 is SNHLY and CDR2 FYNNEI. The CDR3 nucleotides read TGTGCCAGCAGGGGAAGCGGGAGGGCAGGAGATACGCAGTATTTT. This encodes CASRGSGRAGDTQYF.

The rearrangement uses TRBV28 and TRBJ1-1; D is undetermined. This CDR3 has 11 amino acids. V lost 6 bases to trimming and J lost 5 bases, with 7 bases between them. Germline V gives CDR1 MDHEN, CDR2 SYDVKM. The CDR3 DNA reads as TGTGCCAGCAGGTGGGAGACTGAAGCTTTCTTT. It encodes CASRWETEAFF.

This rearrangement joins TRBV27 to TRBJ1-1, with unresolved D. The CDR3 runs 15 residues. Germline V gene lookup returns CDR1 MNHEY and CDR2 SMNVEV (reference sequence). V was pared by 4 bases and J by 5 bases, with 17 bases between. The CDR3 nucleotides are TGTGCCAGCAGTTCCAGAGCTCTGAAGGCGACTGAAGCTTTCTTT. As protein: CASSSRALKATEAFF.

This chain links TRBV30 with TRBJ1-1, with TRBD1 matching 10 bases. Germline assignment: CDR1 GTSNPN and CDR2 SVGIG (reference sequence). V lost 3 bases and J lost 7; bases outside the gene matches: 11. The CDR3 loop spans 15 amino acids. The DNA for the CDR3 is TGTGCCTGGAGCGCTAGATGGGACAGGGGTCTTGAAGCTTTCTTT. Protein: CAWSARWDRGLEAFF.

The CDR3 DNA sequence: TGCAGCGTTGTCCCCGGGAGTGGTGGCTACACCTTC. It specifies CSVVPGSGGYTF. The gene calls are TRBV29-1 and TRBJ1-2, with D uncertain. There are 12 residues in the CDR3. Per germline, CDR1 SQVTM and CDR2 ANQGSEA. V dropped 4 bases and J dropped 7 bases, with 13 bases sitting between them. The full variable domain, in which reference TRBV29-1 and TRBJ1-2 provide the parts outside the CDR3, is SAVISQKPSRDICQRGTSLTIQCQVDSQVTMMFWYRQQPGQSLTLIATANQGSEATYESGFVIDKFPISRPNLTFSTLTVSNMSPEDSSIYLCSVVPGSGGYTFGSGTRLTVV.

This chain connects TRBV11-2 to TRBJ2-1; D is unresolved. The V end was cut by 5 bases, the J end by 8 bases, with 7 bases between. This CDR3 has 11 residues. CDR1 SGHAT and CDR2 FQNNGV come from the germline V gene. The CDR3 reads CASSPRDEQFF. The CDR3 DNA reads as TGTGCCAGCAGCCCACGGGATGAGCAGTTCTTC. Variable domain in full (rest from reference TRBV11-2 and TRBJ2-1): EAGVAQSPRYKIIEKRQSVAFWCNPISGHATLYWYQQILGQGPKLLIQFQNNGVVDDSQLPKDRFSAERLKGVDSTLKIQPAKLEDSAVYLCASSPRDEQFFGPGTRLTVL.

With respect to this clone: Compared with germline, one end of the junction differs, possibly owing to a read error. The chain has TRBV5-1 and TRBJ1-1; D possibly corresponds to TRBD1 (6 bases). From germline, CDR1 is SGHRS and CDR2 YFSETQ. The CDR3 has 14 residues. CDR3 sequence: CASSTSRGNAEAFF. The CDR3 DNA follows: TGCGCCAGCAGCACTTCGAGGGGGAACGCTGAAGCTTTCTTT.

Only one count was recorded for this clone. CDR3 residues: CASRTGTYSNQPQHF. The CDR3, as DNA: TGTGCCAGCAGGACAGGGACATATAGCAATCAGCCCCAGCATTTT. The J gene is TRBJ1-5, the V gene TRBV28, with 7 nucleotides matching TRBD1. The trim removed 6 bases at V and 0 bases at J, leaving 5 bases unmatched. This CDR3 contains 15 residues. Germline V lookup: CDR1 MDHEN, CDR2 SYDVKM.